These 31 T cell receptor beta chains came from one sample sequenced in a study of cytomegalovirus exposure and HLA in healthy donors. 13 Jbeta primers and 60 Vbeta primers were used for the PCR. The method was immunoSEQ multiplex PCR; TCRdb's version includes in-frame clones alone and lacks a portion of them. Of 230,000 or so clones in the sample, around nine tenths are singletons; the top ten hold about 1.8%. Source material: PBMCs. The source of these receptors is a girl between 2 and 10 years old in good health and CMV-seronegative.

The rearrangement uses TRBV7-8 and TRBJ2-7; 10 nucleotides line up with TRBD2. The CDR3 totals 13 residues. The V gene end was trimmed by 3 bases and the J gene end by 6 bases; junction bases not matched to a gene: 2. In germline, CDR1 is SGHVS, CDR2 FQNEAQ. The CDR3 sequence is CASSLRLAGEQYF. The CDR3 coding sequence is TGTGCCAGCAGCTTGAGACTAGCGGGCGAGCAGTACTTC. The full variable domain, completed using reference TRBV7-8 and TRBJ2-7, is GAGVSQSPRYKVAKRGQDVALRCDPISGHVSLFWYQQALGQGPEFLTYFQNEAQLDKSGLPSDRFFAERPEGSVSTLKIQRTQQEDSAVYLCASSLRLAGEQYFGPGTRLTVT.

This chain joins TRBV29-1 and TRBJ1-2, with D tentatively TRBD1 (6 bases). Trimming took off 6 bases at V and 7 bases at J, with 12 bases between the two ends. Germline loops: CDR1 SQVTM, CDR2 ANQGSEA. The CDR3 has 11 residues. DNA of the CDR3: TGCAGCGTCGAACTACAGGGTGGCTACACCTTC. This gives the protein CSVELQGGYTF.

The genes are TRBV9 and TRBJ2-3; 9 positions match TRBD1. CDR1 and CDR2 (germline): SGDLS, YYNGEE. Trimming took 0 bases from V and 6 from J; bases not matched to a gene: 11. CDR3 length: 17 amino acids. CDR3 sequence: CASSVVGSGTGRDTQYF. The CDR3 region has the DNA TGTGCCAGCAGCGTAGTGGGATCCGGGACAGGGAGGGATACGCAGTATTTT.

The rearrangement joins TRBV6-5 to TRBJ2-5, with D possibly being TRBD2 (5 bases). Trimming stripped 6 bases from V and 5 bases from J, with 13 bases between. Germline V gene data show CDR1 as MNHEY and CDR2 as SVGAGI. This CDR3 comprises 13 residues. The DNA for the CDR3 is TGTGCCAGCAGCCATATGGGCGGGGAGACCCAGTACTTC. It is translated as CASSHMGGETQYF.

The chain joins TRBV6-5 to TRBJ1-2; tentative D call: TRBD1 (5 bases). Germline assignment: CDR1 MNHEY and CDR2 SVGAGI. The V end was cut by 0 bases, the J end by 1 base, with 12 bases between. This CDR3 is built from 16 residues. In DNA form, the CDR3 reads TGTGCCAGCAGTTACTCCCTCGGGGGAGTTAACTATGGCTACACCTTC. Encoded protein: CASSYSLGGVNYGYTF.

CDR3 bases: TGTGCCAGCAGCCTACTAGCGGGAGGGAGCACAGATACGCAGTATTTT. This translates into CASSLLAGGSTDTQYF. This chain uses TRBV5-8 with TRBJ2-3; 13 bases align to TRBD2. This CDR3 region has 16 residues. Trimming took 4 bases from V and 0 from J; bases not matched to a gene: 2. Germline V gene data show CDR1 as SGHTS and CDR2 as YDEGEE.

The sample holds one count of this clone. The V and J genes are TRBV21-1 and TRBJ2-6; the listed D gene, TRBD1, was not tested against the DNA. TRBV21-1 is marked as a pseudogene. The CDR3 is 18 amino acids. The CDR3 bases are TGTGCCAGCAGCCATGGGACAGGGTTGGGCTCTGGGGCCAACGTCCTGACTTTC. It is translated as CASSHGTGLGSGANVLTF.

This clone was detected only once. The chain is built from TRBV5-1 and TRBJ1-1; TRBD1 might be the D (6 bases). Germline V CDR1 and CDR2: SGHRS, YFSETQ. V dropped 2 bases and J dropped 3 bases, with 11 bases sitting between them. The CDR3 is 14 residues long. The CDR3, as DNA: TGCGCCAGCAGCTTATGGGGGCGAGACACTGAAGCTTTCTTT. Its translation is CASSLWGRDTEAFF.

The chain recombines TRBV6-5 with TRBJ1-1; D is possibly TRBD1 (6 bases). The CDR3 loop spans 15 amino acids. Germline V CDR1 and CDR2: MNHEY, SVGAGI. Trimming pared 4 bases from V and 4 bases from J, leaving 16 bases between. Here the CDR3 reads CASSSRPGTSTEAFF. The CDR3 bases are TGTGCCAGCAGTTCGCGTCCCGGGACATCCACTGAAGCTTTCTTT.

The rearrangement links TRBV5-6 to TRBJ2-2; D is unresolved. Germline CDR1 reads SGHDT; CDR2 reads YYEEEE. Trimming removed 5 bases at V and 4 bases at J, with 12 bases between. The CDR3 is 14 residues long. Written as DNA, the CDR3 is TGTGCCAGCAGAAACCGGTACTTCACCGGGGAGCTGTTTTTT. Translated: CASRNRYFTGELFF.

CDR3 residues: CASSPGGRAGETQYF. The CDR3 region has the DNA TGTGCCAGCAGCCCCGGCGGGAGGGCGGGTGAGACCCAGTACTTC. The chain employs TRBV7-2 and TRBJ2-5, with 9 bases identical to TRBD2. The CDR3 is 15 amino acids. Germline V lookup: CDR1 SGHTA, CDR2 FQGNSA. Unmatched junction bases numbered 9, after V lost 5 bases and J lost 5 bases.

The chain is built from TRBV28 and TRBJ1-2, with D perhaps TRBD1 (5 bases). There are 12 residues in the CDR3. Germline assignment: CDR1 MDHEN and CDR2 SYDVKM. V was pared by 8 bases and J by 4 bases, with 11 bases between. This CDR3 reads CASSGAGYGYTF. The CDR3 DNA reads TGTGCCAGCTCTGGGGCAGGCTATGGCTACACCTTC.

The chain combines TRBV5-4 with TRBJ1-3; 8 bases align to TRBD1. Germline CDR1 and CDR2: SGHNT and YYREEE (reference sequence). V lost 4 bases, J lost 0 bases, and 6 bases stayed unmatched. The CDR3 extends over 16 amino acids. The CDR3: CASSPGQGGSGNTIYF. In nucleotides, the CDR3 is TGTGCCAGCAGCCCCGGACAGGGCGGCTCTGGAAACACCATATATTTT.

This clone is a singleton in its sample. This chain links TRBV15 with TRBJ1-1; TRBD1 matches at 10 bases. V was pared by 4 bases and J by 5 bases, with 7 bases of the junction left unmatched. There are 15 residues in the CDR3. The germline gives CDR1 LNHNV, CDR2 YYDKDF (reference sequence). The CDR3 DNA follows: TGTGCCACCAGCACGGGGACAGGGGTAGAGACTGAAGCTTTCTTT. Protein: CATSTGTGVETEAFF.

The rearrangement joins TRBV27 to TRBJ2-3, with a possible D match to TRBD1 (5 bases). Germline CDR1 MNHEY, CDR2 SMNVEV (reference sequence). Trimming took 3 bases from V and 2 from J, leaving 12 bases between them. The CDR3 spans 15 residues. CDR3: CASSLGPSPTDTQYF. The CDR3 DNA is TGTGCCAGCAGTTTGGGGCCATCCCCCACAGATACGCAGTATTTT.

CDR3 sequence (DNA): TGCAGCGTGAACGGAGCGGGGCCTCAAGAGACCCAGTACTTC. Translated, it gives CSVNGAGPQETQYF. V and J are TRBV29-1 and TRBJ2-5; 7 bases are a match to TRBD2. V shed 6 bases, J shed 2 bases, and the junction held 9 bases outside the gene matches. Germline V CDR1 and CDR2: SQVTM, ANQGSEA. The CDR3 is 14 residues long. Drawing the rest from reference TRBV29-1 and TRBJ2-5, the complete variable domain is SAVISQKPSRDICQRGTSLTIQCQVDSQVTMMFWYRQQPGQSLTLIATANQGSEATYESGFVIDKFPISRPNLTFSTLTVSNMSPEDSSIYLCSVNGAGPQETQYFGPGTRLLVL.

This clone was detected a few times. The gene calls are TRBV19 and TRBJ1-3, with a weak D call TRBD1 (5 bases). V gave up 5 bases and J gave up 2 bases, with 10 bases separating them. Germline V gene sequence: CDR1 LNHDA, CDR2 SQIVND (reference sequence). This CDR3 comprises 14 residues. CDR3 in amino acids: CASSAGTPGNTIYF. In nucleotides, the CDR3 is TGTGCCAGTAGTGCGGGGACTCCTGGAAACACCATATATTTT.

V and J are TRBV9 and TRBJ1-2, with 8 bases lining up with TRBD1. Germline-derived CDR1 and CDR2 are SGDLS and YYNGEE. J gave up 8 bases and V 0 bases, and 6 bases lay outside the gene matches. The CDR3 extends over 14 amino acids. The CDR3 DNA is TGTGCCAGCAGCGTAGAGGGGACAGGAGGCGGCTACACCTTC. It codes for CASSVEGTGGGYTF. The full variable domain, completed using reference TRBV9 and TRBJ1-2, is DSGVTQTPKHLITATGQRVTLRCSPRSGDLSVYWYQQSLDQGLQFLIQYYNGEERAKGNILERFSAQQFPDLHSELNLSSLELGDSALYFCASSVEGTGGGYTFGSGTRLTVV.

The gene calls are TRBV25-1 and TRBJ2-5; TRBD1 aligns across 7 bases. Trimming took 2 bases from V and 4 from J; bases not matched to a gene: 16. The CDR3 contains 18 residues. CDR1 is MGHDK, CDR2 SYGVNS, per germline. The chain's CDR3 is CASSEIGTEPRRRETQYF. DNA of the CDR3: TGTGCCAGCAGTGAAATTGGGACAGAGCCCCGTAGGAGAGAGACCCAGTACTTC.

V usage is TRBV6-5 and J usage is TRBJ2-2; 9 bases map to TRBD1. Looked up from germline, CDR1 is MNHEY and CDR2 is SVGAGI. The CDR3 is made up of 15 amino acids. The V segment lost 5 bases and the J segment 4 bases; nucleotides outside the gene matches: 5. CDR3 sequence (DNA): TGTGCCAGCAGTCACAGGGGGCTAGGCACCGGGGAGCTGTTTTTT. Protein: CASSHRGLGTGELFF.

This clone was recorded only once. The chain recombines TRBV30 with TRBJ1-6; 9 bases agree with TRBD1. Trimming at V came to 3 bases and at J to 7 bases, leaving 7 bases not matched to a gene. Germline-derived CDR1 and CDR2 are GTSNPN and SVGIG (reference sequence). The CDR3 has 15 amino acids. CDR3 DNA: TGTGCCTGGAGGCTAACAGGGGGCCCCAATTCACCCCTCCACTTT. This gives the protein CAWRLTGGPNSPLHF.

For the CDR3, the DNA is TGTGCCTGGAGTTCTCAGGGGGCCCCCTACGAGCAGTACTTC. This gives the protein CAWSSQGAPYEQYF. V is TRBV30 and J is TRBJ2-7; 8 bases line up with TRBD1. With 2 bases clipped from V and 2 bases from J, the junction kept 5 bases outside the gene matches. The germline V gene encodes CDR1 GTSNPN and CDR2 SVGIG (reference sequence). This CDR3 contains 14 residues.

The chain is built from TRBV19 and TRBJ2-7; D possibly corresponds to TRBD1 (6 bases). Germline-derived CDR1 and CDR2 are LNHDA and SQIVND (reference sequence). The V and J ends lost 4 bases and 3 bases respectively, with 13 bases between them. The CDR3 is 14 residues long. CDR3 amino acids: CASSKQGNRYEQYF. In DNA, the CDR3 is TGTGCCAGTAGTAAACAGGGAAACCGCTACGAGCAGTACTTC.

This chain uses TRBV5-1 with TRBJ2-7; TRBD2 might be the D (6 bases). The CDR3 has 14 amino acids. Trimming stripped 0 bases from V and 3 bases from J, with 10 bases between. Germline V lookup: CDR1 SGHRS, CDR2 YFSETQ. Written as DNA, the CDR3 is TGCGCCAGCAGCTTGGAGGCGGGACTCTACGAGCAGTACTTC. This sequence encodes CASSLEAGLYEQYF.

Notes on this clone: Additional DNA sequences in this sample encode the identical CDR3. The chain has TRBV5-8 and TRBJ2-7; the D gene is possibly TRBD1 (6 bases). The V end lost 4 bases, the J end lost 5 bases, and 16 bases lay between the germline ends. The germline CDR1 and CDR2 sequences are SGHTS and YDEGEE. This CDR3 comprises 14 residues. For the CDR3, the DNA is TGTGCCAGCAGCCTCTATTCGGACAGAGACGAGCAGTACTTC. Translating it yields CASSLYSDRDEQYF.

The rearrangement uses TRBV5-4 and TRBJ2-1; 10 bases map to TRBD2. The CDR3 contains 14 residues. J lost 8 bases, V lost 4 bases, and 6 bases had no gene match. Germline CDR1 reads SGHNT; CDR2 reads YYREEE (reference sequence). The CDR3 sequence is CASSLTSGVDEQFF. CDR3 coding DNA: TGTGCCAGCAGCCTAACTAGCGGGGTTGATGAGCAGTTCTTC.

The J gene is TRBJ2-7, the V gene TRBV25-1; D gene ambiguous. Germline CDR1 reads MGHDK; CDR2 reads SYGVNS. V lost 2 bases, J lost 4 bases, and 9 bases lay in between. The CDR3 spans 13 residues. The CDR3 loop reads CASSEGGGYEQYF. DNA of the CDR3: TGTGCCAGCAGTGAAGGCGGCGGATACGAGCAGTACTTC.

The chain employs TRBV4-2 and TRBJ2-7; a possible D gene is TRBD1 (7 bases). In germline, CDR1 is LGHNA, CDR2 YNFKEQ. The CDR3 runs 14 residues. V was trimmed by 5 bases and J by 2 bases, leaving 13 bases between them. The CDR3 DNA reads TGTGCCAGCAGCGGGCAGGGGGGAGCCTACGAGCAGTACTTC. This translates into CASSGQGGAYEQYF.

As regards this clone: The junction differs from germline at one of its ends, possibly a read error. The J gene is TRBJ2-7, the V gene TRBV5-1; 9 nucleotides align to TRBD1. The CDR3 has 16 amino acids. The V gene's germline CDR1 is SGHRS and CDR2 YFSETQ. CDR3 residues: CASGLFLDRGSYEQYF. CDR3 DNA sequence: TGCGCCAGCGGCTTGTTCCTGGACAGGGGCTCCTACGAGCAGTACTTC.

The chain recombines TRBV4-1 with TRBJ2-7; 8 nucleotides agree with TRBD2. Germline V lookup: CDR1 MGHRA, CDR2 YSYEKL. J lost 3 bases, V lost 0 bases, and 10 bases had no gene match. The CDR3 loop spans 17 amino acids. The chain's CDR3 is CASSQDRGGHIFYEQYF. The CDR3 DNA is TGCGCCAGCAGCCAAGACCGGGGGGGACACATCTTCTACGAGCAGTACTTC.

This clone was picked up one time. The chain has TRBV7-2 and TRBJ1-1; the D gene is possibly TRBD1 (5 bases). This CDR3 is 16 amino acids long. Germline CDR1 reads SGHTA; CDR2 reads FQGNSA. V dropped 1 base and J dropped 0 bases, with 12 bases sitting between them. The CDR3, as DNA: TGTGCCAGCAGCTTAGTACTTCAGGGCATGAACACTGAAGCTTTCTTT. It translates to CASSLVLQGMNTEAFF. Variable domain in full (rest from reference TRBV7-2 and TRBJ1-1): GAGVSQSPSNKVTEKGKDVELRCDPISGHTALYWYRQSLGQGLEFLIYFQGNSAPDKSGLPSDRFSAERTGGSVSTLTIQRTQQEDSAVYLCASSLVLQGMNTEAFFGQGTRLTVV.